This T cell receptor (beta chain) was sequenced for a study of T cells after yellow fever vaccination. Study context: SMART-Seq v4 Ultra Low Input served to prepare low-cell-number fractions.

Findings of the study overall: Subsequent to the booster, the majority of primary-vaccination clones reappeared (under 98% CD4, 88% CD8).

Concerning this clonotype: Its antigen is not identified.

Via MiXCR, TCRdb re-called the 5' RACE reads, giving one row per CDR3 protein. Of 340,000 or so distinct CDR3 sequences in the sample, approximately 12% are singletons; the top ten hold more than 3%. The trim removed 4 bases at V and 6 bases at J, leaving 9 bases unmatched. Germline V gene data show CDR1 as SGHKS and CDR2 as YYEKEE (reference sequence). The CDR3 is 16 amino acids. This chain connects TRBV5-5 to TRBJ2-2; 10 nucleotides line up with TRBD1. Source: CD4+ T cells sorted from PBMCs, taken 15 days after the yellow fever booster vaccination. This TCR came from a man between 18 and 29 years old who received the YFV17D yellow fever vaccine. The CDR3 here is CASSPPGTGVSGELFF. CDR3 nucleotides: TGTGCCAGCAGCCCTCCCGGGACAGGGGTGTCCGGGGAGCTGTTTTTT.